This entry lists 19 T cell receptor beta chains sequenced from one sample in a study of CD4 T cells in relation to SARS-CoV-2 and coronaviruses. The unexposed donors gave CD4+ T cells in about 2011-2019, prior to COVID-19. After approximately 10 days of culture, CD4+ T cells were isolated. Sequencing used immunoSEQ multiplex PCR; TCRdb keeps in-frame clones, though not all of them. The data hold about 20,000 clones, with around 77% observed a single time. No antigens are known for them. The sample taken for sequencing was CD4+ T cells from PBMCs, cultured in vitro. The receptors derive from a human donor in good health.

The rearrangement links TRBV5-6 to TRBJ2-5; D unclear. The V gene lost 0 bases and the J gene lost 2 bases, with 11 bases spanning the gap. CDR3 length: 15 residues. Germline loops: CDR1 SGHDT, CDR2 YYEEEE. The CDR3 sequence: CASSLGPVPQETQYF. CDR3 DNA: TGTGCCAGCAGCTTGGGCCCCGTCCCACAAGAGACCCAGTACTTC.

The chain is built from TRBV10-3 and TRBJ2-7, with 11 bases fitting TRBD2. With V trimmed by 0 bases and J by 5 bases, 3 bases remained unmatched. This CDR3 is 15 amino acids long. Looked up from germline, CDR1 is ENHRY and CDR2 is SYGVKD. Here the CDR3 reads CAISESTSGNNEQYF. CDR3 DNA: TGTGCCATCAGTGAGTCGACTAGCGGGAACAACGAGCAGTACTTC.

The genes are TRBV24-1 and TRBJ2-7, with a tentative D call TRBD2 (6 bases). The length of the CDR3 is 13 residues. CDR1 is KGHDR and CDR2 is SFDVKD in the germline V gene. Trimming took off 9 bases at V and 3 bases at J, with 14 bases between the two ends. This chain's CDR3 is CATSQEGFYEQYF. The CDR3 region has the DNA TGTGCCACCTCGCAGGAGGGGTTCTACGAGCAGTACTTC.

This chain's CDR3 is CASSHGILNSPLHF. For the CDR3, the DNA is TGTGCCAGCAGCCATGGGATTCTTAATTCACCCCTCCACTTT. The rearrangement joins TRBV3-1 (or the pseudogene TRBV3-2) to TRBJ1-6; D gene unclear. Trimming pared 3 bases from V and 6 bases from J, leaving 9 bases between. This CDR3 contains 14 residues. Germline CDR1 is LGHDT and CDR2 is YNNKEL (reference sequence).

The V and J genes are TRBV6-2 or TRBV6-3 and TRBJ1-3; no reliable D call. Germline V lookup: CDR1 MNHEY, CDR2 SVGEGT. This CDR3 is 17 amino acids long. The V and J ends lost 6 bases and 0 bases respectively, with 18 bases between them. The CDR3 protein is CASSIPGRSSSGNTIYF. Here the CDR3 DNA reads TGTGCCAGCAGCATACCGGGAAGAAGCAGCTCTGGAAACACCATATATTTT.

The chain carries TRBV5-6 and TRBJ2-3, with D possibly TRBD2 on 5 matching bases. The germline CDR1 and CDR2 sequences are SGHDT and YYEEEE. Trimming stripped 2 bases from V and 3 bases from J, with 10 bases between. This CDR3 region has 14 residues. The CDR3 loop is CASSFDYLTDTQYF. DNA of the CDR3: TGTGCCAGCAGCTTTGACTACCTTACAGATACGCAGTATTTT.

This rearrangement joins TRBV5-4 to TRBJ1-2, with a tentative D call TRBD1 (5 bases). The CDR3 consists of 14 residues. Germline CDR1 is SGHNT and CDR2 is YYREEE (reference sequence). Trimming stripped 7 bases from V and 3 bases from J, with 16 bases between. As DNA, the CDR3 is TGTGCCAGCGGGGGGAGGAACCGACACTATGGCTACACCTTC. This sequence encodes CASGGRNRHYGYTF.

This chain links TRBV7-2 with TRBJ2-2, with D possibly TRBD2 on 5 matching bases. CDR3 length: 15 amino acids. The ends were cut back, 1 base at V and 6 bases at J, with 12 bases in the middle. Per the germline V gene, CDR1 is SGHTA and CDR2 is FQGNSA. The CDR3 protein is CASSLGASSAGELFF. Here the CDR3 DNA reads TGTGCCAGCAGCTTAGGAGCTAGCAGTGCCGGGGAGCTGTTTTTT.

The rearrangement links TRBV2 to TRBJ1-1; D remains ambiguous. V was clipped by 7 bases and J by 1 base, with 16 bases between them. Germline-derived CDR1 and CDR2 are SNHLY and FYNNEI. The CDR3 consists of 15 residues. The CDR3 bases are TGTGCCAGCAAACCCCTGGGCGGGGAGAACACTGAAGCTTTCTTT. This translates into CASKPLGGENTEAFF. Together with reference TRBV2 and TRBJ1-1, the CDR3 gives the full variable domain: EPEVTQTPSHQVTQMGQEVILRCVPISNHLYFYWYRQILGQKVEFLVSFYNNEISEKSEIFDDQFSVERPDGSNFTLKIRSTKLEDSAMYFCASKPLGGENTEAFFGQGTRLTVV.

The gene calls are TRBV12-3 or TRBV12-4 and TRBJ1-1; D remains ambiguous. The CDR3 consists of 12 residues. Trimming took off 6 bases at V and 13 bases at J, with 18 bases between the two ends. The CDR3, as DNA: TGTGCCAGCAGCTCCGGGAAAAGGCTGGGTTTCTTT. As protein: CASSSGKRLGFF.

The V gene is TRBV27, the J gene TRBJ2-7; tentative D call: TRBD2 (6 bases). V was cut by 4 bases and J by 4 bases, with 11 bases left in between. The CDR3 spans 13 residues. The germline CDR1 and CDR2 sequences are MNHEY and SMNVEV (reference sequence). CDR3 protein: CASSWDLKYEQYF. The CDR3 DNA reads as TGTGCCAGCAGTTGGGACTTGAAATACGAGCAGTACTTC.

The chain links TRBV25-1 to TRBJ2-7; 10 bases agree with TRBD2. In germline, CDR1 is MGHDK, CDR2 SYGVNS. The V and J ends lost 2 bases and 2 bases, in that order; junction bases with no gene match: 9. The CDR3 spans 17 residues. CDR3: CASSEPPTSGATYEQYF. The CDR3, as DNA: TGTGCCAGCAGTGAACCTCCAACTAGCGGGGCAACCTACGAGCAGTACTTC.

The CDR3 region has the DNA TGCAGCGTTACCAGTTCCTACGAGCAGTACTTC. This encodes CSVTSSYEQYF. The V gene is TRBV29-1, the J gene TRBJ2-7; the D is unclear. V lost 5 bases and J 1 base, leaving 6 bases between the germline ends. The V gene's germline CDR1 is SQVTM and CDR2 ANQGSEA. The CDR3 has 11 amino acids.

This clone is a singleton in its sample. This chain joins TRBV6-2 or TRBV6-3 and TRBJ2-7; perhaps TRBD2 as D (5 bases). CDR1 MNHEY and CDR2 SVGEGT come from the germline V gene. With 6 bases removed from V and 0 bases from J, the gap between germline ends came to 12 bases. The CDR3 is made up of 14 amino acids. CDR3 sequence reads: CASSPAGLSYEQYF. Here the CDR3 DNA reads TGTGCCAGCAGCCCCGCAGGACTCTCCTACGAGCAGTACTTC.

The chain couples TRBV18 to TRBJ1-1; a weak D match, TRBD1 (6 bases). The CDR3 runs to 17 residues. Per germline, CDR1 KGHSH and CDR2 LQKENI. V was shortened by 0 bases and J by 5 bases, with 19 bases between the two germline ends. For the CDR3, the DNA is TGTGCCAGCTCACCACCTGGTTCTCCAGGGGTTTGGACTGAAGCTTTCTTT. Translated, it gives CASSPPGSPGVWTEAFF.

The V call is TRBV12-3 or TRBV12-4, the J call TRBJ1-3; D is unclear. V was trimmed by 5 bases and J by 16 bases, leaving 21 bases between them. The CDR3 sequence is 13 residues long. Written as DNA, the CDR3 is TGTGCCAGCAGTCCCGTGGAGGTGGGGATATTTTATTTT. Amino acid sequence: CASSPVEVGIFYF.

V gene TRBV27 combines with J gene TRBJ1-6; the D is unclear. Per germline, CDR1 MNHEY and CDR2 SMNVEV (reference sequence). This CDR3 spans 13 amino acids. Trimming left V 9 bases short and J 8 bases short, with 14 bases between. The CDR3 protein is CASAGVRHSPLHF. The CDR3 nucleotides are TGTGCCAGTGCGGGCGTTCGGCATTCACCCCTCCACTTT.

This clone occurred once. The chain uses TRBV29-1 and TRBJ1-1; 9 positions agree with TRBD1. CDR1 and CDR2 from the germline V gene are SQVTM and ANQGSEA. The CDR3 contains 14 residues. V gave up 4 bases and J gave up 5 bases; unmatched junction bases: 8. The CDR3 sequence is CSVGSSTGGTEAFF. The CDR3 DNA reads as TGCAGCGTTGGCTCATCGACAGGGGGGACTGAAGCTTTCTTT. Full variable domain (outside the CDR3, taken from reference TRBV29-1 and TRBJ1-1): SAVISQKPSRDICQRGTSLTIQCQVDSQVTMMFWYRQQPGQSLTLIATANQGSEATYESGFVIDKFPISRPNLTFSTLTVSNMSPEDSSIYLCSVGSSTGGTEAFFGQGTRLTVV.

The rearrangement links TRBV9 to TRBJ1-4; the D gene is possibly TRBD1 (6 bases). The CDR3 loop spans 16 amino acids. Trimming stripped 3 bases from V and 6 bases from J, with 18 bases between. Germline CDR1 and CDR2: SGDLS and YYNGEE. The CDR3 spells CASSAPGGGLYEKLFF. The CDR3 DNA sequence: TGTGCCAGCAGCGCACCGGGAGGGGGGCTTTATGAAAAACTGTTTTTT. Variable domain in full (rest from reference TRBV9 and TRBJ1-4): DSGVTQTPKHLITATGQRVTLRCSPRSGDLSVYWYQQSLDQGLQFLIQYYNGEERAKGNILERFSAQQFPDLHSELNLSSLELGDSALYFCASSAPGGGLYEKLFFGSGTQLSVL.